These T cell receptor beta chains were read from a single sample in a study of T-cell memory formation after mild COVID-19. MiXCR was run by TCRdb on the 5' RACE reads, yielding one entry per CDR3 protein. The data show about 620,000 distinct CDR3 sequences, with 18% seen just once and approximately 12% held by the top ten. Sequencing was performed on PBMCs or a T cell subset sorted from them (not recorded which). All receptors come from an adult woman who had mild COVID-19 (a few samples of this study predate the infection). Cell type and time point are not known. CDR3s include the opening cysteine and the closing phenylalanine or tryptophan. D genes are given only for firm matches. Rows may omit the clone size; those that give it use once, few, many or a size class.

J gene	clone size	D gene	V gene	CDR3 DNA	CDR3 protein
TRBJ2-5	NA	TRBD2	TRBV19	TGTGCCAGTAGTCCAGCGGGGGGGATAGGAGAGACCCAGTACTTC	CASSPAGGIGETQYF
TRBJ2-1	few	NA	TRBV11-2	TGTGCCAGCAGCTTAGTCGGGAAGCAGGAGTTCTTC	CASSLVGKQEFF
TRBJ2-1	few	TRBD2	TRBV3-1	TGTGCCAGCAGCCTCAAGTTTACTAGCGCCCCGTACAATGAGCAGTTCTTC	CASSLKFTSAPYNEQFF
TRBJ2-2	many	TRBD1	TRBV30	TGTGCCTGGGAATCCGGGACAGGGATCACCGGGGAGCTGTTTTTT	CAWESGTGITGELFF
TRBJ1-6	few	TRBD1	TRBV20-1	TGCAGTGCGTCGACAGGGGTGGATTCACCCCTCCACTTT	CSASTGVDSPLHF
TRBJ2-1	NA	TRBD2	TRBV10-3	TGTGCCATCAGTGACGCGGGACTAGCGGGAAATGAGCAGTTCTTC	CAISDAGLAGNEQFF
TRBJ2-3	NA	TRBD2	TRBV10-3	TGTGCCATCAGGGGTAGCGGGGGCCCAGATACGCAGTATTTT	CAIRGSGGPDTQYF
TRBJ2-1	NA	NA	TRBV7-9	TGTGCCAGCAGCTCCGTACCCGGGACCTCCCCATACAATGAGCAGTTCTTC	CASSSVPGTSPYNEQFF
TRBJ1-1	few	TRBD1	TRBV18	TGTGCCAGCTCACTCGACAGGGAAATGAACACTGAAGCTTTCTTT	CASSLDREMNTEAFF
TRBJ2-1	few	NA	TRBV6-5	TGTGCCAGCAATTTCCTGGCTAGCAGAATCAATGAGCAGTTCTTC	CASNFLASRINEQFF
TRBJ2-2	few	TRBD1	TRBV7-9	TGTGCCAGCAGCCCCGGACAGGGAATGACCGGGGAGCTGTTTTTT	CASSPGQGMTGELFF
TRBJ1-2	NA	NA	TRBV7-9	TGTGCCAGCAGCTTAGTTCCCTATGGCTACACCTTC	CASSLVPYGYTF
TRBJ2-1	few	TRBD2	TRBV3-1	TGTGCCAGCAGCCAATTTCTTCCGGGCGGGACTAGCGGGAGGTATGAGCAGTTCTTC	CASSQFLPGGTSGRYEQFF
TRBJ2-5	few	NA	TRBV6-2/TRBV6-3	TGTGCCAGCAAATATAGCGGCGAGACCCAGTACTTC	CASKYSGETQYF
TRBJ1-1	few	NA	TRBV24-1	TGTGCCACCAGTGATCCCAGGGGCCCTGGGGAAGCTTTCTTT	CATSDPRGPGEAFF
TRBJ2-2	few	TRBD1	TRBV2	TGTGCCAGCAGTGTCCGACAGGGCGGGGAGCTGTTTTTT	CASSVRQGGELFF
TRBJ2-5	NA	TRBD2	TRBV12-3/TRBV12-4	TGTGCCAGCAGTTGGCGAAGGGACTACCAAGAAGAAGAGACCCAGTACTTC	CASSWRRDYQEEETQYF
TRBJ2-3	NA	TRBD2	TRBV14	TGTGCCAGCAGCCAAAGACTTCTAGCGGGCACAGATACGCAGTATTTT	CASSQRLLAGTDTQYF
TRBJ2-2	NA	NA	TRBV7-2	TGTGCCAGCAGCTTAAGGTCTCACACCGGGGAGCTGTTTTTT	CASSLRSHTGELFF
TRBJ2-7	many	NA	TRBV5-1	TGCGCCAGCAGCTTGGCCAGAGGACAGAACTACGAGCAGTACTTC	CASSLARGQNYEQYF
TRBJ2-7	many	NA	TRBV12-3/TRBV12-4	TGTGCCAGCAGACTCGACAGGACGCAGCAGTACTTC	CASRLDRTQQYF
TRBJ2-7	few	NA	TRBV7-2	TGTGCCAGCAGCTTAAGGGATCGACCCCACGAGCAGTACTTC	CASSLRDRPHEQYF
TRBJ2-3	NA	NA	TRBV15	TGTGCCACCACGGCGGACTCGAAGGAGATCACAGATACGCAGTATTTT	CATTADSKEITDTQYF
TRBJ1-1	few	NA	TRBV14	TGTGCCAGCAGCCAAGATAACCGAGTAGCAGCTTTCTTT	CASSQDNRVAAFF
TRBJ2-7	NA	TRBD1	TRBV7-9	TGTGCCAGCAGCAAAAGACAGGGGACGCTACTGGAGCAGTACTTC	CASSKRQGTLLEQYF
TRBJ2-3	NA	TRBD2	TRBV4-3	TGCGCCAGCAGCCAAGAGGGGGGACTAGCGGGAGGTGATACGCAGTATTTT	CASSQEGGLAGGDTQYF
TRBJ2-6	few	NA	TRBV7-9	TGTGCCAGCAGCTTCATTCCCGGACAGCTCTCTGGGGCCAACGTCCTGACTTTC	CASSFIPGQLSGANVLTF
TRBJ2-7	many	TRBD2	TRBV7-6	TGTGCCAGCAGCTTAGTGGCTAGCGGGGGGGAACGGTACGAGCAGTACTTC	CASSLVASGGERYEQYF
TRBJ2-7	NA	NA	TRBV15	TGTGCCACCAGCAGTAACACCTACGAGCAGTACTTC	CATSSNTYEQYF
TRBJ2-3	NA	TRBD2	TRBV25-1	TGTGCCAGCAGTGCGTCTAGCGGGAGGGTCTCAGATACGCAGTATTTT	CASSASSGRVSDTQYF
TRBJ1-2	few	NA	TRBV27	TGTGCCAGCAGTTTATCGAGGGCTAACTATGGCTACACCTTC	CASSLSRANYGYTF
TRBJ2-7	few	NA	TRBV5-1	TGCGCCAGCAGCCCCTTCGCAGGGGATGGGTCCTACGAGCAGTACTTC	CASSPFAGDGSYEQYF
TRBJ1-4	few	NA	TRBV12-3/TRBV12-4	TGTGCCAGCAGTTTAAGGACAAGGGGTGAAAAACTGTTTTTT	CASSLRTRGEKLFF
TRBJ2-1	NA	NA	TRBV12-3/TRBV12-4	TGTGCCAGCAAGACTAGGGACAATGAGCAGTTCTTC	CASKTRDNEQFF
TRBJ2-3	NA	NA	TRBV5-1	TGCGCCAGCCGCGAGCGGGCCGGAAGCACAGATACGCAGTATTTT	CASRERAGSTDTQYF
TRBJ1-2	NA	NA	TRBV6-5	TGTGCCAGCACCAAGGGGAGGGGCGGCTACACCTTC	CASTKGRGGYTF
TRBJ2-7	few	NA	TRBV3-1	TGTGCCAGCAGCCAACAACCGGGACTCATCTACGAGCAGTACTTC	CASSQQPGLIYEQYF
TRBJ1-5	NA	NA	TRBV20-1	TGCAGTGCTAGAGCTTGGATTAGGGGTTATAGCAATCAGCCCCAGCATTTT	CSARAWIRGYSNQPQHF
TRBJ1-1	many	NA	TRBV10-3	TGTGCCATCAGTGAGACAGTGAACACTGAAGCTTTCTTT	CAISETVNTEAFF
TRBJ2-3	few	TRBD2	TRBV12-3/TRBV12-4	TGTGCCAGTGGAGCGGGGGGTTCTTCAGGCACAGATACGCAGTATTTT	CASGAGGSSGTDTQYF
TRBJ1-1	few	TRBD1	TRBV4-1	TGCGCCAGCAGCCATCCCGGGGACAGAAGCACTGAAGCTTTCTTT	CASSHPGDRSTEAFF
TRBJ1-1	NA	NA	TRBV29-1	TGCAGCGTTGATAGCAGCTCCACGGCTTTCTTT	CSVDSSSTAFF
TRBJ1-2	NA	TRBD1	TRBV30	TGTGCCTGGAGGGGACAGGGGGGCGGCTACACCTTC	CAWRGQGGGYTF
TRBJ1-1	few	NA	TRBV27	TGTGCCAGCAGTCTCCGTGCGGGACACCTTGAAGCTTTCTTT	CASSLRAGHLEAFF
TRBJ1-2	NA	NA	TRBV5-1	TGCGCCAGCAGCCCATCCGCTAGTGTGAGTGGCTACACCTTC	CASSPSASVSGYTF
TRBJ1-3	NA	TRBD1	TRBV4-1	TGCGCCAGCAGCCAAGATTTTGAGGGGGCGGGTGGAAACACCATATATTTT	CASSQDFEGAGGNTIYF
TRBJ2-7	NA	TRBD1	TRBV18	TGTGCCAGCTCACCGGGACAGGGGGAGAAGCAGTACTTC	CASSPGQGEKQYF
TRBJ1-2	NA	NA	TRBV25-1	TGTGCCAGCAGTGCCCTAACAGGGTCCTATGGCTACACCTTC	CASSALTGSYGYTF
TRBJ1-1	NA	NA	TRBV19	TGTGCCAGTAGTAGGACAGACATGAACACTGAAGCTTTCTTT	CASSRTDMNTEAFF
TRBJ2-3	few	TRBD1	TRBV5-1	TGCGCCAGCAGCCTACAGGGGTTTCGCACAGATACGCAGTATTTT	CASSLQGFRTDTQYF
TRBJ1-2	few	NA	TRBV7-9	TGTGCCAGCAGCCTCCCGGGACGGGATGGCTACACCTTC	CASSLPGRDGYTF
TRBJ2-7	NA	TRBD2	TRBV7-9	TGTGCCAGCAGCCGGGACTACGTCTACGAGCAGTACTTC	CASSRDYVYEQYF